This T cell receptor beta chain derives from a study of naive and memory T cell subsets. An equimolar mix of two oligonucleotides served as the beta constant-region primer for TRBC1 and TRBC2. Ligation attached a single-stranded oligonucleotide with a 12-nucleotide UMI and the SP2 primer to the cDNA 3' end. TCRdb used MiXCR to reprocess the UMI-ligation and nested PCR reads, holding one entry per CDR3 protein. Of some 85,000 distinct CDR3 sequences in the sample, 10% to 15% were seen once. Regarding the study as a whole: Clonotypes here are unpaired alpha or beta chain sequences. In naive cells, over 85% of TCR sequences were seen only once.

Cells stained for CD3, CD4, CD8, CD45RA and CD27 were sorted into four subsets. The CDR3 covers 15 residues. V lost 4 bases, J lost 2 bases, and 7 bases stayed unmatched. In germline, CDR1 is SGHTA, CDR2 FQGNSA. As for this clonotype: Its target is unknown.

The sequencing sample was made of central memory CD4+ T cells from blood. The sequence came from a human donor in good health. V gene TRBV7-2 combines with J gene TRBJ2-7; TRBD2 matches 8 bases. The CDR3 protein is CASSSGGTATYEQYF. The CDR3 coding sequence is TGTGCCAGCAGCTCGGGGGGGACCGCTACCTACGAGCAGTACTTC.